The rows below give T cell receptor beta chains drawn from one sample of a study of cytomegalovirus exposure and HLA in healthy donors. The repertoire was sequenced with immunoSEQ multiplex PCR; TCRdb's copy has only in-frame clones and lacks some. The repertoire has under 150,000 clones, 80% to 85% of them found once; the top ten carry 3% to 3.5%. Sequencing was carried out using PBMCs. The receptors shown here come from a male donor in good health and CMV-seronegative. The CDR3 runs from the conserved cysteine through the conserved F or W. The order of the fields is V gene, clone size, CDR3 length, J gene, D gene, CDR3 DNA, CDR3 protein. A D gene is named only where the DNA matches it firmly. Size tells how often a clone was seen (once, few, many) or the class of an expanded clone, and some rows leave it out.

>TRBV4-1|few|15|TRBJ1-4|NA
TGCGCCAGCAGCCAGCAGGGGCCCCAGGGGGAAAAACTGTTTTTT
CASSQQGPQGEKLFF
>TRBV13|once|16|TRBJ1-2|NA
TGTGCCAGCAGCTTAGGGGGGACATCTCGGAACTATGGCTACACCTTC
CASSLGGTSRNYGYTF
>TRBV5-6|NA|15|TRBJ2-1|NA
TGTGCCAGCAGCGCCGAGCTGCACAGGGTCTATGAGCAGTTCTTC
CASSAELHRVYEQFF
>TRBV7-6|NA|15|TRBJ1-2|NA
TGTGCCAGCAGCTTAGGGGCAGGGCCTGTGGATGGCTACACCTTC
CASSLGAGPVDGYTF
>TRBV6-5|NA|15|TRBJ1-5|TRBD1
TGTGCCAGCAGCCCCGACAGGGTATGGGATCAGCCCCAGCATTTT
CASSPDRVWDQPQHF
>TRBV11-3|NA|16|TRBJ2-1|TRBD2
TGTGCCAGCAGCTTAGATGGCGGGAGGGGAAACAATGAGCAGTTCTTC
CASSLDGGRGNNEQFF
>TRBV30|NA|12|TRBJ1-1|NA
TGTGCCTGGGGACAGCCGAACACTGAAGCTTTCTTT
CAWGQPNTEAFF
>TRBV6-1|NA|14|TRBJ1-1|NA
TGTGCCAGCAGTGATTGGGGGACTTCAAATGAAGCTTTCTTT
CASSDWGTSNEAFF
>TRBV7-8|NA|19|TRBJ2-3|NA
TGTGCCAGCAGCTTAGGTGGCGGCCGTATCGGGGACACTACAGATACGCAGTATTTT
CASSLGGGRIGDTTDTQYF
>TRBV19|NA|16|TRBJ2-3|NA
TGTGCCAGTAGTATGGGTAGACAGGCACACACAGATACGCAGTATTTT
CASSMGRQAHTDTQYF
>TRBV9|NA|13|TRBJ2-5|NA
TGTGCCAGCAGCGCCCGTACTCAAGAGACCCAGTACTTC
CASSARTQETQYF
>TRBV4-2|once|15|TRBJ2-1|TRBD2
TGTGCCAGCAGCCAACGACTAGCGGGGGGGCATGAGCAGTTCTTC
CASSQRLAGGHEQFF
>TRBV5-4|NA|17|TRBJ2-6|NA
TGTGCCAGCAGCTTGGTGGAGGGTTCCTTCGGGGCCAACGTCCTGACTTTC
CASSLVEGSFGANVLTF
>TRBV7-9|NA|16|TRBJ1-1|NA
TGTGCCAGCAGCTTATCGGGGGGCCGTTCGAACACTGAAGCTTTCTTT
CASSLSGGRSNTEAFF
>TRBV7-6|NA|14|TRBJ2-7|TRBD2
TGTGCCAGCAGTCAAGCGGGGTCTACCTACGAGCAGTACTTC
CASSQAGSTYEQYF
>TRBV2|NA|15|TRBJ1-5|TRBD1
TGTGCCAGCAGTTGGGACAGGGCAAGAAATCAGCCCCAGCATTTT
CASSWDRARNQPQHF
>TRBV7-8|once|15|TRBJ2-7|TRBD1
TGTGCCAGCAGCTCTACCGGGACAGGGGGCTACGAGCAGTACTTC
CASSSTGTGGYEQYF
>TRBV2|NA|16|TRBJ2-1|TRBD1
TGTGCCAGCAGTGAGGGTGGGACAGGGGGTTTCCATGAGCAGTTCTTC
CASSEGGTGGFHEQFF
>TRBV18|NA|13|TRBJ1-5|NA
TGTGCCAGCTCACCAGGGGCTAGGCAGCCCCAGCATTTT
CASSPGARQPQHF
>TRBV19|NA|12|TRBJ1-1|NA
TGTGCCAGTAGAAGTGGAGGTACTGAAGCTTTCTTT
CASRSGGTEAFF
>TRBV10-3|NA|17|TRBJ2-6|TRBD1
TGTGCCATCAGTGAGGGGACAGCCAGCGGAGGGGCCAACGTCCTGACTTTC
CAISEGTASGGANVLTF
>TRBV4-2|NA|17|TRBJ2-7|TRBD2
TGTGCCAGCAGCCAAGTGTTAGCGGGGGGGCGGGATGGAGAGCAGTACTTC
CASSQVLAGGRDGEQYF
>TRBV7-9|NA|12|TRBJ1-1|NA
TGTGCCAGCAGCTTAAGAGGCCCTGAAGCTTTCTTT
CASSLRGPEAFF
>TRBV18|NA|16|TRBJ2-1|TRBD2
TGTGCCAGCTCACCACCTAGCGGGAGGGTCTTCAATGAGCAGTTCTTC
CASSPPSGRVFNEQFF
>TRBV30|NA|14|TRBJ1-2|NA
TGTGCCTGGAGTGTTCAGGGGACGGTCTATGGCTACACCTTC
CAWSVQGTVYGYTF
>TRBV6-5|NA|14|TRBJ1-2|TRBD1
TGTGCCAGCAGAGGTGGAGCAGGGGGTGATGGCTACACCTTC
CASRGGAGGDGYTF
>TRBV4-3|NA|14|TRBJ1-5|TRBD1
TGCGCCAGCAGCCAGACAGGGCGGAATCAGCCCCAGCATTTT
CASSQTGRNQPQHF
>TRBV7-9|NA|14|TRBJ2-3|TRBD1
TGTGCCAGCAGCCACAGGGGTGCCGCAGATACGCAGTATTTT
CASSHRGAADTQYF
>TRBV5-1|NA|14|TRBJ2-7|NA
TGCGCCAGCAGCTCCGGGGACACTTTCTACGAGCAGTACTTC
CASSSGDTFYEQYF
>TRBV7-9|NA|15|TRBJ2-2|NA
TGTGCCAGCAGTTGGAGGACGGAGGCCACCGGGGAGCTGTTTTTT
CASSWRTEATGELFF
>TRBV5-6|few|16|TRBJ1-1|TRBD1
TGTGCCAGCAGCTTTGACAGGGGGGTCATGAACACTGAAGCTTTCTTT
CASSFDRGVMNTEAFF
>TRBV7-2|NA|17|TRBJ2-5|TRBD2
TGTACCAGCAGCTCCCAGGTGACTAGCGGGAGTAGGGAGACCCAGTACTTC
CTSSSQVTSGSRETQYF
>TRBV7-3|few|15|TRBJ2-1|TRBD2
TGTGCCAGCAGCTCTTCTAGCGGGAGAGGCAATGAGCAGTTCTTC
CASSSSSGRGNEQFF
>TRBV6-5|few|15|TRBJ2-7|TRBD1
TGTGCCAGCAGTTACGGAGGGACAGGGTCATACGAGCAGTACTTC
CASSYGGTGSYEQYF
>TRBV5-4|once|15|TRBJ1-1|NA
TGCGCCAGCAGCTTGGTGTCGGGTATGAACACTGAAGCTTTCTTT
CASSLVSGMNTEAFF
>TRBV4-1|NA|15|TRBJ2-1|NA
TGCGCCAGCAGCCAAGTTCGAGACAGCTACAATGAGCAGTTCTTC
CASSQVRDSYNEQFF
>TRBV18|NA|15|TRBJ2-3|NA
TGTGCCAGCTCCCGTAATGGGCCCTGGTGGAATACGCAGTATTTT
CASSRNGPWWNTQYF
>TRBV6-1|NA|15|TRBJ1-3|NA
TGTGCCAGCAGTGAAGTGGTCAGCTCTGGAAACACCATATATTTT
CASSEVVSSGNTIYF
>TRBV2|NA|14|TRBJ1-4|NA
TGTGCCAGCAGCAGATCAGGGGCTAATGAAAAACTGTTTTTT
CASSRSGANEKLFF
>TRBV4-3|NA|16|TRBJ1-4|NA
TGCGCCAGCAGCCAAGCCCCAGTTCCAACTAATGAAAAACTGTTTTTT
CASSQAPVPTNEKLFF